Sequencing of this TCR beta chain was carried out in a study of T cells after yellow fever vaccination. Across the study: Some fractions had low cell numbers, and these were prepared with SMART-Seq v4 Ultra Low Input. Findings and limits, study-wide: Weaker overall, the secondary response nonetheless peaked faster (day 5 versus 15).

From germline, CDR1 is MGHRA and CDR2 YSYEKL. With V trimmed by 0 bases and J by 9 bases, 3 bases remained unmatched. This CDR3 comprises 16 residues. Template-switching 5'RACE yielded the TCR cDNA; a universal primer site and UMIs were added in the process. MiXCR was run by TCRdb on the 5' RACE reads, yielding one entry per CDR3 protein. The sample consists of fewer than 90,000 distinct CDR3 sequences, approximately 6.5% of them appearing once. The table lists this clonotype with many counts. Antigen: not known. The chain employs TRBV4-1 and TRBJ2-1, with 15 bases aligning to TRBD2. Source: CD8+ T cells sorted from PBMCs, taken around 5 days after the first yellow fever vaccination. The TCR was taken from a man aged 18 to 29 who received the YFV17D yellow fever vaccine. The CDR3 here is CASSQEGLAGGSEQFF. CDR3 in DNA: TGCGCCAGCAGCCAAGAGGGACTAGCGGGGGGTAGTGAGCAGTTCTTC.